The 12 T cell receptor beta chains below come from one sample, sequenced in a study. One entry per CDR3 protein results from TCRdb running MiXCR on the RT-PCR reads. Among about 680,000 distinct CDR3 sequences, 13% to 15% were seen once, and the ten largest hold roughly 4%. Sequencing used memory CD4+ T cells from blood. These receptors originate from a female donor in good health, serving as a healthy control.

This clonotype occurred a few times. The gene calls are TRBV6-5 and TRBJ1-2; D is perhaps TRBD1 (5 bases). The V gene's germline CDR1 is MNHEY and CDR2 SVGAGI. The CDR3 runs to 13 residues. V lost 10 bases, J lost 0 bases, and 12 bases lay in between. The CDR3 DNA reads as TGTGCCACCTCCCGGGGGGCTAACTATGGCTACACCTTC. This codes for CATSRGANYGYTF.

This clonotype was seen repeatedly, ten times or more. J is TRBJ2-1 and V is TRBV6-5; 10 bases align to TRBD2. There are 16 residues in the CDR3. CDR1 and CDR2 from the germline V gene are MNHEY and SVGAGI. V dropped 0 bases and J dropped 9; count of bases not matched to a gene: 8. CDR3 amino acids: CASSYSQASGSLEQFF. CDR3 DNA sequence: TGTGCCAGCAGTTACTCCCAAGCTAGCGGGAGTCTTGAGCAGTTCTTC.

At least ten counts were recorded for this clonotype. The chain links TRBV10-3 to TRBJ1-6, with TRBD1 identical over 10 bases. Germline CDR1 is ENHRY and CDR2 is SYGVKD. V lost 6 bases, J lost 9 bases, and 2 bases stayed unmatched. This CDR3 comprises 13 residues. The CDR3 DNA reads TGTGCCATCAGGGGACAGGGGAGTTCACCCCTCCACTTT. It specifies CAIRGQGSSPLHF.

In its sample, this clonotype was seen many times. The gene calls are TRBV20-1 and TRBJ2-7; 7 positions agree with TRBD1. In germline, CDR1 is DFQATT, CDR2 SNEGSKA (reference sequence). The CDR3 sequence is 13 residues long. Trimming removed 3 bases from V and 3 bases from J; junction bases left unmatched: 5. The CDR3 is CSASGQGVYEQYF. In DNA, the CDR3 is TGCAGTGCTAGCGGGCAGGGGGTCTACGAGCAGTACTTC.

The rearrangement joins TRBV12-3 or TRBV12-4 to TRBJ2-3; no firm D call. CDR3 length: 13 residues. Trimming stripped 6 bases from V and 6 bases from J, with 13 bases between. The CDR3 bases are TGTGCCAGCAGCCTCTTAGCCAGGGATACGCAGTATTTT. This codes for CASSLLARDTQYF.

This clonotype was seen more than once but under ten times. This chain links TRBV6-5 with TRBJ1-2; D gene unclear. V was pared by 5 bases and J by 5 bases, with 15 bases between. Germline V gives CDR1 MNHEY, CDR2 SVGAGI. This CDR3 contains 14 residues. The CDR3 here is CASSDVSTVYGYTF. The CDR3, as DNA: TGTGCCAGCAGTGACGTAAGCACAGTATATGGCTACACCTTC.

The V gene is TRBV2, the J gene TRBJ1-2; D is ambiguous. The CDR3 is 13 residues long. Per the germline V gene, CDR1 is SNHLY and CDR2 is FYNNEI. Trimming took off 1 base at V and 13 bases at J, with 16 bases between the two ends. CDR3 coding DNA: TGTGCCAGCAGTGAAGGGGCAGGTACCACCTCCACCTTC. It yields the protein CASSEGAGTTSTF.

This clonotype was seen repeatedly, ten times or more. This rearrangement joins TRBV4-2 to TRBJ2-1, with D perhaps being TRBD1 or TRBD2 (5 bases each). Looked up from germline, CDR1 is LGHNA and CDR2 is YNFKEQ. The CDR3 loop spans 15 amino acids. V lost 0 bases to trimming and J lost 6 bases, with 12 bases between them. The CDR3 region is CASSQEIGAVNEQFF. In nucleotides, the CDR3 is TGTGCCAGCAGCCAAGAAATCGGGGCCGTCAATGAGCAGTTCTTC.

Many counts were recorded for this clonotype. The chain recombines TRBV20-1 with TRBJ2-7, with 12 bases fitting TRBD1. Unmatched junction bases numbered 6, after V lost 6 bases and J lost 6 bases. Germline assignment: CDR1 DFQATT and CDR2 SNEGSKA (reference sequence). The CDR3 consists of 13 residues. Written as DNA, the CDR3 is TGCAGTGCCCCGGGACAGGGGGCGATCGAGCAGTACTTC. This codes for CSAPGQGAIEQYF.

This clonotype was observed a handful of times. The chain links TRBV5-1 to TRBJ2-1, with 14 bases matching TRBD2. Unmatched junction bases numbered 10, after V lost 3 bases and J lost 8 bases. Germline V gene data show CDR1 as SGHRS and CDR2 as YFSETQ. This CDR3 has 17 residues. CDR3 residues: CASSSLTSGRVLDEQFF. CDR3 in DNA: TGCGCCAGCAGCTCCCTGACTAGCGGGAGGGTTTTGGATGAGCAGTTCTTC.

This chain links TRBV2 with TRBJ1-4; tentatively, D is TRBD1 (5 bases). Germline-derived CDR1 and CDR2 are SNHLY and FYNNEI. V was trimmed by 5 bases and J by 6 bases, leaving 13 bases between them. This CDR3 region has 14 residues. The CDR3 sequence: CASSRSGQYEKLFF. CDR3 coding DNA: TGTGCCAGCAGTCGTTCGGGGCAGTATGAAAAACTGTTTTTT.

This clonotype has a count of ten or more. The chain employs TRBV20-1 and TRBJ1-2; 8 nucleotides align to TRBD1. Losses at the gene ends were 3 bases for V and 7 bases for J; bases not matched to a gene: 4. The CDR3 loop spans 12 amino acids. Germline V gene sequence: CDR1 DFQATT, CDR2 SNEGSKA (reference sequence). The CDR3 protein is CSASAGGGGYTF. The CDR3, as DNA: TGCAGTGCTAGCGCAGGGGGCGGTGGCTACACCTTC.